One sample yielded the 6 T cell receptor beta chains listed below, sequenced in a study of T cells in Graves' hyperthyroidism and ophthalmopathy. TCR beta CDR3 region amplification was performed from RNA transcripts. HTBI primers were used for first-round RT-PCR of the TCR CDR3. MiXCR, run by TCRdb on the multiplex PCR reads, gives a single entry per CDR3 protein. Among about 840,000 distinct CDR3 sequences, roughly 40% were seen once, and the ten largest hold 8% to 9%. The source material was blood. Every receptor here comes from a young man with Graves' hyperthyroidism.

This rearrangement joins TRBV7-9 to TRBJ2-7; D not certain. The germline V and J ends were trimmed by 3 bases and 6 bases, with 9 bases remaining between them. There are 12 residues in the CDR3. CDR1 is SEHNR and CDR2 is FQNEAQ in the germline V gene (reference sequence). CDR3 nucleotides: TGTGCCAGCAGCTTCTCCCCCTTCGAGCAGTACTTC. It encodes CASSFSPFEQYF.

This clonotype came up a few times. The chain is built from TRBV2 and TRBJ1-2, with D perhaps matching TRBD1 (5 bases). There are 15 residues in the CDR3. Germline V gene lookup returns CDR1 SNHLY and CDR2 FYNNEI. Trimming shortened V by 10 bases and J by 8 bases, and 26 bases separated the two germline ends. CDR3 nucleotides: TGTGCCACCGGAGTCAGGGAATTATCACCACGGGGCTACACCTTC. Translation gives CATGVRELSPRGYTF.

Comments on this clonotype: A read error may produce the germline difference seen at one junction end. This chain uses TRBV29-1 with TRBJ2-7; 7 positions agree with TRBD2. CDR1 is SQVTM, CDR2 ANQGSEA, per germline. CDR3 length equals 12 residues. The CDR3 loop reads CASWGGRHEQYF. Written as DNA, the CDR3 is TGTGCCAGCTGGGGCGGGAGACACGAGCAGTACTTC.

A remark on this clonotype: Because the CDR3 is missing its conserved closing phenylalanine or tryptophan, this is likely a read error. The DNA is left out, because the CDR3 cannot be placed on it with certainty; the CDR3 is given as TCRdb lists it. The chain couples TRBV7-2 to TRBJ1-5; no DNA check was done on the table's D call, TRBD1. The CDR3 sequence runs 10 residues, both termini included. Germline CDR1 and CDR2: SGHTA and FQGNSA. The CDR3 protein is CASSSNGPGG.

The chain uses TRBV27 and TRBJ2-7, with 8 bases that match TRBD1. The CDR3 runs to 15 residues. Germline V gene sequence: CDR1 MNHEY, CDR2 SMNVEV (reference sequence). V shed 2 bases, J shed 3 bases, and the junction held 6 bases outside the gene matches. In nucleotides, the CDR3 is TGTGCCAGCAGTTTACAGGGGGCGAAAGTCTACGAGCAGTACTTC. As protein: CASSLQGAKVYEQYF.

This clonotype was seen only a few times. The genes are TRBV20-1 and TRBJ1-1, with D perhaps matching TRBD1 (6 bases). Germline V gives CDR1 DFQATT, CDR2 SNEGSKA (reference sequence). Trimming removed 3 bases at V and 0 bases at J, with 14 bases between. The CDR3 sequence is 15 residues long. The CDR3 DNA reads TGCAGTGCTAGGGGGGGGGGCGTTATGAACACTGAAGCTTTCTTT. Amino acid sequence: CSARGGGVMNTEAFF.